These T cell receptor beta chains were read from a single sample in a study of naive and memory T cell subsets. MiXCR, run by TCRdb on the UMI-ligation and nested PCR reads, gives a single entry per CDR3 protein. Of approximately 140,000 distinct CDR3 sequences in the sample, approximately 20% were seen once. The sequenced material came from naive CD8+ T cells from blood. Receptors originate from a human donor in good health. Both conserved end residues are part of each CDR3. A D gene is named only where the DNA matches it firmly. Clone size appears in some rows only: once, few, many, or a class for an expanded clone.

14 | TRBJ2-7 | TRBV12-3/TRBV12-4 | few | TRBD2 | TGTGCCAGCAGCCCGGGAGGGAATGACTACGAGCAGTACTTC | CASSPGGNDYEQYF
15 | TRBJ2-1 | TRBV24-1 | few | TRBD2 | TGTGCCACCAGTGTAGCGGGAGGCCCCTACAATGAGCAGTTCTTC | CATSVAGGPYNEQFF
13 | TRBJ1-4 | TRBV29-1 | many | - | TGCAGCGTCGTGGGCCCCGAAAGGGAAAAACTGTTTTTT | CSVVGPEREKLFF
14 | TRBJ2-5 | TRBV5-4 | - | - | TGTGCCAGCAGCTTGGAAGGGAAAGGAGAGACCCAGTACTTC | CASSLEGKGETQYF
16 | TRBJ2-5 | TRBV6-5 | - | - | TGTGCCAGCAGTTACGCATTGATTCCCATCAAAGAGACCCAGTACTTC | CASSYALIPIKETQYF
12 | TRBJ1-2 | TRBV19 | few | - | TGTGCCAGTAGTACGGACAGCTATGGCTACACCTTC | CASSTDSYGYTF
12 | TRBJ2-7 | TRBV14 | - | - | TGTGCCAGCAGCCATATTTCTACGCAGCAGTACTTC | CASSHISTQQYF
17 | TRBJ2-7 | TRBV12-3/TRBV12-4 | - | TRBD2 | TGTGCCAGCAGTTTGGTGAGGGAGCGGGGTGACCACTACGAGCAGTACTTC | CASSLVRERGDHYEQYF
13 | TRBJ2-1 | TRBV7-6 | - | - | TGTGCCAGCAGCTTAACGGCCTACAATGAGCAGTTCTTC | CASSLTAYNEQFF
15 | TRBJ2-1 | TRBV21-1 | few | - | TGTGCCAGCAGCACCCAGGGGGTAATTTGCAATGAGCAGTTCTTC | CASSTQGVICNEQFF
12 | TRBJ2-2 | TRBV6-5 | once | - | TGTGCCAGCGGCCGCAACACCGGGGAGCTGTTTTTT | CASGRNTGELFF
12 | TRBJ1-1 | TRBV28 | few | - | TGTGCCAGCAGGCTATCCCCGACTGAAGCTTTCTTT | CASRLSPTEAFF
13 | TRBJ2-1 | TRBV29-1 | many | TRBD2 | TGCAGCGTGGCCCTAGCGGGAGTCGATGAGCAGTTCTTC | CSVALAGVDEQFF
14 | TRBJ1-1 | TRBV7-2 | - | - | TGTGCCAGCAGCTTAAACCCCGGGGGGACTGAAGCTTTCTTT | CASSLNPGGTEAFF
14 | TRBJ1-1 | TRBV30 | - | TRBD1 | TGTGCCTGGAGTGCAGACAGGGTGAGCACTGAAGCTTTCTTT | CAWSADRVSTEAFF
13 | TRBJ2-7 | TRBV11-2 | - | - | TGTGCCAGCTCCCGGGACTTCAGCTACGAGCAGTACTTC | CASSRDFSYEQYF
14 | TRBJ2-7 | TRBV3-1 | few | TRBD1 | TGTGCCAGCAGCCAAGGACAGGGTGGATACGAGCAGTACTTC | CASSQGQGGYEQYF
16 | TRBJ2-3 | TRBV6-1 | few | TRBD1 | TGTGCCAGCTCTTGGGACAGGGAGTTCGGCACAGATACGCAGTATTTT | CASSWDREFGTDTQYF
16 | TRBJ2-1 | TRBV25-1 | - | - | TGTGCCAGCAGTGAATACGGGGGAGGAACACTCAATGAGCAGTTCTTC | CASSEYGGGTLNEQFF
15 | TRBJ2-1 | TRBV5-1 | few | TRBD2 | TGCGCCAGCAGCATCGGACTAGCGGAGTCCAATGAGCAGTTCTTC | CASSIGLAESNEQFF
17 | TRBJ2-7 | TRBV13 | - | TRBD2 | TGTGCCAGCAGCTTGTCCAGCGGGAGTATAGTTGCCTACGAGCAGTACTTC | CASSLSSGSIVAYEQYF
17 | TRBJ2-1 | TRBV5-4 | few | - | TGTGCCAGCAGACCTAAAAACGACAGAAGCTCCTACAATGAGCAGTTCTTC | CASRPKNDRSSYNEQFF
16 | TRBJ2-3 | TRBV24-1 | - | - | TGTGCCACCAGTGAGCCTGAACTAGCTGAAAGAGATACGCAGTATTTT | CATSEPELAERDTQYF
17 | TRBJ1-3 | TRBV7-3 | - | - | TGTGCCAGCAGCTTTTCCCCCGGGACCAGCTCTGGAAACACCATATATTTT | CASSFSPGTSSGNTIYF
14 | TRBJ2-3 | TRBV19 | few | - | TGTGCCAGTATGAGCAGCTACAGCACAGATACGCAGTATTTT | CASMSSYSTDTQYF
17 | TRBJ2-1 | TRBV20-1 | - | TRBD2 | TGCAGTGCTAGAGATGTTGGGACTAGCGGGACCTACAATGAGCAGTTCTTC | CSARDVGTSGTYNEQFF
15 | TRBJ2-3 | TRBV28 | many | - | TGTGCCAGCAGTTTATCTTCAGGGGACACAGATACGCAGTATTTT | CASSLSSGDTDTQYF
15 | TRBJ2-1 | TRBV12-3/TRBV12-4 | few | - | TGTGCCAGCAGTTTGGGCAGGGGAACTTACAATGAGCAGTTCTTC | CASSLGRGTYNEQFF
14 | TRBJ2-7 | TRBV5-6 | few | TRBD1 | TGTGCCAGCAGCCTGGGACAGGGCCTAGACGAGCAGTACTTC | CASSLGQGLDEQYF
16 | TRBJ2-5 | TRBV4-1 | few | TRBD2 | TGCGCCAGCAGCCAAGGCCGGACTAGCGGACAAGAGACCCAGTACTTC | CASSQGRTSGQETQYF
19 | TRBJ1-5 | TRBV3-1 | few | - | TGTGCCAGCAGCCAAGAAAAGGGGTGGAAAGGGCCTAATAATCAGCCCCAGCATTTT | CASSQEKGWKGPNNQPQHF